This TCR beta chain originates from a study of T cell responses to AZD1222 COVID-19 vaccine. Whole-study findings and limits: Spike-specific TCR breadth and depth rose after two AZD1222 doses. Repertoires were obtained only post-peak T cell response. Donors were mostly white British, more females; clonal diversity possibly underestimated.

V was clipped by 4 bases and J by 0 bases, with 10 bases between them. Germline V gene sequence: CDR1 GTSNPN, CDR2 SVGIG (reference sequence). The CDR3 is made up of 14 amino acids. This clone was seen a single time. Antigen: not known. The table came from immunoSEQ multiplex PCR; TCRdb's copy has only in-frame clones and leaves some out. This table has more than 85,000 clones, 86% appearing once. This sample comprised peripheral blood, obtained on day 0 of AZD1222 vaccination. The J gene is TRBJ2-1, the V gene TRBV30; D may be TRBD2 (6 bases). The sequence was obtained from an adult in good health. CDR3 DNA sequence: TGTGCCTGGATGACCGGGAGCTCCTACAATGAGCAGTTCTTC. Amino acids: CAWMTGSSYNEQFF.